This T cell receptor (beta chain) stems from a study of blood T cell repertoires in COVID-19. On the study more broadly: Both acute and convalescent COVID-19 samples were obtained from the United States, Italy and Spain. T cells, B-cell-depleted T cells, or PBMCs supplied cDNA or gDNA.

The CDR3 sequence is 15 residues long. With 6 bases clipped from V and 3 bases from J, the junction kept 11 bases outside the gene matches. Germline CDR1 is SNHLY and CDR2 is FYNNEI. As originally analysed: Amplification with reference gene primers provided the estimates of nucleated cell counts. Using immunoSEQ multiplex PCR, the repertoire was profiled, and TCRdb retains in-frame clones only, with some absent. V, J and clone size derive from that table, while D and trimming were established from the DNA sequence. The sample records some 200,000 clones, 86% being singletons. The sequenced sample consisted of peripheral blood. The rearrangement uses TRBV2 and TRBJ2-7; 7 nucleotides agree with TRBD1. This TCR derives from a man in his 70s with acute or convalescent COVID-19. In DNA form, the CDR3 reads TGTGCCAGCAGGGCGTCGATGGGACAGATCTACGAGCAGTACTTC. Translating it yields CASRASMGQIYEQYF.